Each of the 27 T cell receptor beta chains below was sequenced from the same sample in a study of T-cell reconstitution after alpha-beta-depleted transplantation in children. Unique molecular identifiers tagged the TCRbeta library. TCRdb re-derived calls from the PCR reads in MiXCR, one entry per CDR3 protein. The repertoire holds around 300,000 distinct CDR3 sequences, with about 9.5% as singletons. The material sequenced was PBMCs, taken before TCRalphabeta/CD19-depleted stem cell transplant. Receptor source: a boy in the first two years of life with acute myeloid leukemia, due to receive a stem cell transplant.

The sample holds many counts of this clonotype. The V call is TRBV7-9, the J call TRBJ1-6, with D possibly matching TRBD1 (6 bases). The CDR3 is 13 amino acids. Per the germline V gene, CDR1 is SEHNR and CDR2 is FQNEAQ (reference sequence). V gave up 5 bases and J gave up 14 bases, with 16 bases separating them. The CDR3 is CASSPGHRASLHF. For the CDR3, the DNA is TGTGCCAGCAGCCCAGGACACAGGGCTTCCCTCCACTTT.

This clonotype was detected ten times or more. The chain links TRBV4-3 to TRBJ2-3; D ambiguous. The CDR3 loop spans 17 amino acids. Looked up from germline, CDR1 is LGHNA and CDR2 is YSLEER. V was clipped by 1 base and J by 0 bases, with 14 bases between them. The CDR3 loop reads CASSQGRWPLSTDTQYF. For the CDR3, the DNA is TGCGCCAGCAGCCAAGGTCGGTGGCCACTTAGCACAGATACGCAGTATTTT.

The chain employs TRBV28 and TRBJ2-6; TRBD2 might be the D (5 bases). Germline CDR1 is MDHEN and CDR2 is SYDVKM. V gave up 6 bases and J gave up 0 bases, with 15 bases separating them. The CDR3 loop spans 17 amino acids. CDR3 coding DNA: TGTGCCAGCAGCCGAGGGTCTTTTTTCTCTGGGGCCAACGTCCTGACTTTC. This encodes CASSRGSFFSGANVLTF.

In this sample, this clonotype turned up many times. V is TRBV15 and J is TRBJ2-7; the match to TRBD2 covers 7 bases. Germline V gives CDR1 LNHNV, CDR2 YYDKDF (reference sequence). V shed 0 bases and J 3 bases; nucleotides not matched to a gene: 2. The CDR3 has 14 residues. CDR3 sequence: CATSRDLAVYEQYF. CDR3 sequence (DNA): TGTGCCACCAGCAGAGATCTAGCGGTCTACGAGCAGTACTTC. Combining the CDR3 with reference TRBV15 and TRBJ2-7 gives the whole variable domain DAMVIQNPRYQVTQFGKPVTLSCSQTLNHNVMYWYQQKSSQAPKLLFHYYDKDFNNEADTPDNFQSRRPNTSFCFLDIRSPGLGDTAMYLCATSRDLAVYEQYFGPGTRLTVT.

This chain uses TRBV12-3 or TRBV12-4 with TRBJ2-2, with D maybe TRBD2 (6 bases). The CDR3 extends over 14 amino acids. The V and J ends lost 4 bases and 8 bases respectively, with 14 bases between them. The CDR3 coding sequence is TGTGCCAGCAGTTATATACGGGGGACGGGGGAGCTGTTTTTT. Its translation is CASSYIRGTGELFF.

This clonotype has at least ten counts. The rearrangement links TRBV7-6 to TRBJ2-1; no clear D gene. Germline assignment: CDR1 SGHVS and CDR2 FNYEAQ. V was pared by 5 bases and J by 0 bases, with 11 bases between. The length of the CDR3 is 15 residues. CDR3 residues: CASSNRRSSYNEQFF. As DNA, the CDR3 is TGTGCCAGCAGCAACCGTAGAAGCTCCTACAATGAGCAGTTCTTC.

In this sample, this clonotype turned up many times. The chain uses TRBV20-1 and TRBJ2-5, with 12 bases lining up with TRBD1. Germline CDR1 is DFQATT and CDR2 is SNEGSKA (reference sequence). The V and J ends lost 5 bases and 8 bases, in that order; junction bases with no gene match: 6. This CDR3 comprises 13 residues. CDR3 protein: CSAPGQGARTQYF. DNA of the CDR3: TGCAGTGCTCCGGGACAGGGGGCGCGAACCCAGTACTTC.

The CDR3, as DNA: TGTGCCAGCAGCCAAGACCACAGGGGGCTCGGCTACACCTTC. The encoded protein is CASSQDHRGLGYTF. The genes are TRBV3-1 and TRBJ1-2; 9 bases map to TRBD1. Looked up from germline, CDR1 is LGHDT and CDR2 is YNNKEL (reference sequence). CDR3 length: 14 amino acids. V shed 0 bases, J shed 8 bases, and the junction held 4 bases outside the gene matches.

The sample holds a few counts of this clonotype. The rearrangement uses TRBV12-3 or TRBV12-4 and TRBJ1-1; a possible D gene is TRBD1 (6 bases). This CDR3 has 15 amino acids. Trimming took off 7 bases at V and 0 bases at J, with 15 bases between the two ends. The chain's CDR3 is CASTPPRGMNTEAFF. DNA for the CDR3: TGTGCCAGCACCCCCCCCAGGGGCATGAACACTGAAGCTTTCTTT.

To note about this clonotype: A much larger clone differs from this one at a single base, so this may be a read error. The chain couples TRBV10-3 to TRBJ2-3; no reliable D call. Trimming cost V 4 bases and J 0 bases, with 11 bases left between them. The germline V gene has CDR1 ENHRY and CDR2 SYGVKD. This CDR3 is built from 15 residues. The DNA of the CDR3 is TGTGCCATCAGTGTGGGTCCCGCTAGCACAGATACGCAGTATTTT. Protein sequence: CAISVGPASTDTQYF.

In the case of this clonotype: A much larger clone differs from this one at a single base, so this may be a read error. The chain links TRBV5-6 to TRBJ2-5; TRBD1 matches 7 bases. V trimming: 4 bases; J trimming: 1 base; junction bases outside the gene matches: 10. CDR1 is SGHDT and CDR2 is YYEEEE in the germline V gene. The CDR3 sequence is 16 residues long. CDR3 loop: CASSHDRVSGQETQYF. In DNA, the CDR3 is TGTGCCAGCAGCCACGACAGGGTATCGGGCCAAGAGACCCAGTACTTC.

This clonotype has ten or more counts. The V call is TRBV6-2 or TRBV6-3, the J call TRBJ2-7; TRBD2 matches at 12 bases. With 6 bases clipped from V and 3 bases from J, the junction kept 3 bases outside the gene matches. Per germline, CDR1 MNHEY and CDR2 SVGEGT. The CDR3 totals 14 residues. The CDR3 DNA reads TGTGCCAGCAGGACTAGCGGGGGAAACTACGAGCAGTACTTC. This translates into CASRTSGGNYEQYF.

Many counts were recorded for this clonotype. The rearrangement links TRBV7-2 to TRBJ2-2; TRBD1 or TRBD2 may be the D gene (5 bases each). CDR3 length: 15 residues. Trimming left V 1 base short and J 4 bases short, with 10 bases between. Germline CDR1 is SGHTA and CDR2 is FQGNSA. CDR3 bases: TGTGCCAGCAGCTTAGGAGGGACGGGCACCGGGGAGCTGTTTTTT. This sequence encodes CASSLGGTGTGELFF.

There are many counts of this clonotype. The V call is TRBV4-3, the J call TRBJ1-4; no definite D call. V was pared by 0 bases and J by 8 bases, with 13 bases between. The germline CDR1 and CDR2 sequences are LGHNA and YSLEER. The CDR3 sequence is 15 residues long. CDR3: CASSQDWPLSEKLFF. DNA of the CDR3: TGCGCCAGCAGCCAAGATTGGCCCCTCTCAGAAAAACTGTTTTTT.

This clonotype was detected ten times or more. V is TRBV28 and J is TRBJ2-7, with D tentatively TRBD1 or TRBD2 (6 bases each). V was pared by 5 bases and J by 0 bases, with 29 bases between. The germline V gene encodes CDR1 MDHEN and CDR2 SYDVKM. There are 20 residues in the CDR3. The DNA for the CDR3 is TGTGCCAGCAGTCGAGCCGACTGGGGACACGGGGGTGAAAGCTCCTACGAGCAGTACTTC. Amino acids: CASSRADWGHGGESSYEQYF.

V is TRBV18 and J is TRBJ2-1, with 12 positions matching TRBD2. Germline lookup yields CDR1 KGHSH and CDR2 LQKENI. The V segment lost 11 bases and the J segment 4 bases; nucleotides outside the gene matches: 9. The CDR3 is 15 amino acids. The CDR3 region is CAASRGTSGYNEQFF. DNA of the CDR3: TGTGCCGCGTCTAGGGGGACTAGCGGGTACAATGAGCAGTTCTTC.

This clonotype was detected many times. At one end the junction does not follow the germline gene, possibly because of a read error. This chain connects TRBV7-7 to TRBJ2-5; TRBD1 matches at 11 bases. Germline CDR1 is SSHAT and CDR2 is FNYEAQ (reference sequence). The CDR3 totals 15 residues. DNA for the CDR3: TGTGCTAGCAGCTTAACCGGGACAGGGGGAGAGACCCAGTACTTC. It encodes CASSLTGTGGETQYF.

This clonotype occurred many times. The V and J genes are TRBV14 and TRBJ2-5, with D possibly matching TRBD1 (6 bases). Trimming took 1 base from V and 4 from J, leaving 19 bases between them. Germline V gives CDR1 SGHDN, CDR2 FVKESK. This CDR3 has 17 amino acids. The DNA for the CDR3 is TGTGCCAGCAGCCAAGGCCCTGGGCAGGGGCTTGGAGAGACCCAGTACTTC. Amino acid sequence: CASSQGPGQGLGETQYF.

This clonotype was recorded many times. V usage is TRBV5-1 and J usage is TRBJ2-3; a possible D gene is TRBD2 (6 bases). V was clipped by 3 bases and J by 0 bases, with 11 bases between them. In germline, CDR1 is SGHRS, CDR2 YFSETQ. CDR3 length: 15 amino acids. The CDR3 region is CASSYSGSSTDTQYF. CDR3 bases: TGCGCCAGCAGCTATAGCGGATCTAGCACAGATACGCAGTATTTT.

This clonotype came up many times. J is TRBJ2-5 and V is TRBV27; 14 nucleotides align to TRBD2. The CDR3 runs to 16 residues. Germline V gene sequence: CDR1 MNHEY, CDR2 SMNVEV (reference sequence). V gave up 5 bases and J gave up 4 bases; unmatched junction bases: 6. The CDR3 DNA is TGTGCCAGCAGTCCGATGACTAGCGGGAGGGGAGAGACCCAGTACTTC. Protein product: CASSPMTSGRGETQYF.

This clonotype was seen ten or more times. This chain links TRBV7-9 with TRBJ2-7; 7 positions match TRBD2. The CDR3 extends over 13 amino acids. V lost 7 bases, J lost 3 bases, and 6 bases stayed unmatched. CDR1 is SEHNR and CDR2 is FQNEAQ in the germline V gene (reference sequence). CDR3 in amino acids: CASTAGGIYEQYF. Written as DNA, the CDR3 is TGTGCCAGCACCGCCGGGGGGATCTACGAGCAGTACTTC.

There are many counts of this clonotype. The V and J genes are TRBV9 and TRBJ1-1, with 8 bases that match TRBD1. V was pared by 0 bases and J by 5 bases, with 3 bases of the junction left unmatched. Germline loops: CDR1 SGDLS, CDR2 YYNGEE. CDR3 length: 14 residues. CDR3 protein: CASSVGDRSTEAFF. CDR3 DNA: TGTGCCAGCAGCGTAGGGGACAGGAGTACTGAAGCTTTCTTT.

The table lists this clonotype with many counts. The CDR3, as DNA: TGTGCCAGCAGCCAAGTTACGTTGGGGTCCTTTGCGAACACCGGGGAGCTGTTTTTT. Protein product: CASSQVTLGSFANTGELFF. The chain links TRBV3-1 to TRBJ2-2, with D hard to call. V lost 1 base and J lost 0, with 18 bases in between. The CDR3 sequence is 19 residues long. Germline-derived CDR1 and CDR2 are LGHDT and YNNKEL (reference sequence).

Ten or more counts support this clonotype. This rearrangement joins TRBV29-1 to TRBJ2-5; D remains ambiguous. The CDR3 runs to 11 residues. Germline assignment: CDR1 SQVTM and CDR2 ANQGSEA. V lost 7 bases and J 1 base, leaving 7 bases between the germline ends. CDR3 loop: CSGDIQETQYF. The CDR3 DNA follows: TGCAGCGGCGACATCCAAGAGACCCAGTACTTC.

This clonotype was counted many times. The chain is built from TRBV27 and TRBJ2-7; D tentatively fits TRBD1 or TRBD2 (5 bases each). The germline V gene has CDR1 MNHEY and CDR2 SMNVEV (reference sequence). The CDR3 consists of 11 residues. Deletions cut 6 bases from V and 6 bases from J, with 9 bases between. This CDR3 is CASSDGGEQYF. CDR3 nucleotides: TGTGCCAGCAGCGATGGGGGCGAGCAGTACTTC.

This clonotype was picked up many times. V usage is TRBV5-6 and J usage is TRBJ2-5; D gene unclear. CDR3 size: 15 residues. The V end was cut by 3 bases, the J end by 2 bases, with 14 bases between. Germline V gene sequence: CDR1 SGHDT, CDR2 YYEEEE. The CDR3 loop is CASSYAPVAQETQYF. CDR3 sequence (DNA): TGTGCCAGCAGCTACGCCCCGGTAGCTCAAGAGACCCAGTACTTC.

For the CDR3, the DNA is TGTGCCAGCAGCCAAGATTCCAGGGGGCTGACCTACGAGCAGTACTTC. It translates to CASSQDSRGLTYEQYF. J is TRBJ2-7 and V is TRBV3-1; 8 nucleotides match TRBD1. CDR1 LGHDT and CDR2 YNNKEL come from the germline V gene (reference sequence). The CDR3 is 16 amino acids. After removal of 0 bases from V and 2 bases from J, the junction contained 6 bases not matched to a gene.